This TCR beta chain was documented in a study of cytomegalovirus exposure and HLA in healthy donors. Whole-study findings and limits: An ancestry cluster, one associated with Asian ancestry, reportedly showed fewer N-insertions than the approximately 650-donor mean in a later analysis.

This clone has a handful of counts. The antigen remains undetermined. Germline V gene lookup returns CDR1 SGHDT and CDR2 YYEEEE. V was shortened by 6 bases and J by 0 bases, with 9 bases between the two germline ends. The CDR3 totals 14 residues. The study ran its PCR with 60 Vbeta and 13 Jbeta primers. How the authors handled the data: An analysis that came later counted tens of millions of unique TCR beta chains, approximately 10 million shared. Using immunoSEQ multiplex PCR, the repertoire was profiled, and TCRdb retains in-frame clones only, with some absent. D and trimming were read from the DNA, whereas the V and J calls and clone size are those reported in that table. The table records around 200,000 clones, 70% to 80% of them present only once.

This clonotype was sampled from a woman aged 60-75 years in good health and CMV-seropositive. Sequencing was performed on PBMCs. The chain uses TRBV5-6 and TRBJ1-4; D uncertain. The CDR3 DNA reads as TGTGCCAGCACTACCCCCTCAACTAATGAAAAACTGTTTTTT. Its protein product is CASTTPSTNEKLFF.